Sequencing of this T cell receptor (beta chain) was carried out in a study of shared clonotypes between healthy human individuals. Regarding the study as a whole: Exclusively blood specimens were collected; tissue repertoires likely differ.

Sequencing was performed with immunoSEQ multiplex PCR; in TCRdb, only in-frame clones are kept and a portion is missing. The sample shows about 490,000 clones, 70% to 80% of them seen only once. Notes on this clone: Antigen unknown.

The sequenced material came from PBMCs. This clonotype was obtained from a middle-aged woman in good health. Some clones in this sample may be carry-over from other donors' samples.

Written as DNA, the CDR3 is TGTGCCAGCAGTCCACAAGACGGACACAATCAGCCCCAGCATTTT. It yields the protein CASSPQDGHNQPQHF. The rearrangement joins TRBV6-5 to TRBJ1-5; possible D gene TRBD1, 5 bases. The CDR3 sequence is 15 residues long. Germline assignment: CDR1 MNHEY and CDR2 SVGAGI. Trimming stripped 5 bases from V and 3 bases from J, with 14 bases between.